This T cell receptor beta chain was sequenced for a study of cytomegalovirus exposure and HLA in healthy donors. The assay was immunoSEQ multiplex PCR, and TCRdb's table has in-frame clones only and misses some. Among 110,000 to 150,000 clones listed, 94% were seen once. General observations from the study: It was found in a later analysis that first-cohort TCR clusters tended to co-occur in the 130 or so validation repertoires. In vitro data verified a few CMV-associated chains as specific for CMV antigens. Reportedly, cytomegalovirus status was diagnosed with high sensitivity and specificity. Researchers counted over 150 TCR beta chains as cytomegalovirus-associated.

With respect to this clone: Its antigen remains unknown.

Material: PBMCs. The TCR comes from a man aged 18-30 years in good health and CMV-seropositive.

CDR3 loop: CASSGRTSGSLGGSYNEQFF. DNA for the CDR3: TGTGCCAGCAGTGGACGGACTAGCGGGAGCCTTGGAGGCTCCTACAATGAGCAGTTCTTC. This chain links TRBV2 with TRBJ2-1; TRBD2 matches at 13 bases. The CDR3 spans 20 residues. Unmatched junction bases numbered 12, after V lost 4 bases and J lost 0 bases. Germline CDR1 SNHLY, CDR2 FYNNEI.